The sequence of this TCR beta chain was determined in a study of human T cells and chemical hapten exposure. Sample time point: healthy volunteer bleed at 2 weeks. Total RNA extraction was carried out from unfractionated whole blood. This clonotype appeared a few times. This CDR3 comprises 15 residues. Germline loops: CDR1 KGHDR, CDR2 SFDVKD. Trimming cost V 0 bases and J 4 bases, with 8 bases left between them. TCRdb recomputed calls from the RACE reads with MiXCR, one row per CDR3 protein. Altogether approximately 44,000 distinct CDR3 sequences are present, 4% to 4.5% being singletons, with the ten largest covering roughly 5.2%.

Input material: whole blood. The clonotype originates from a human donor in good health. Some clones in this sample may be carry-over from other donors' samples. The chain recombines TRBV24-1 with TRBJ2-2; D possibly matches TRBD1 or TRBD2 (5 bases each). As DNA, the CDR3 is TGTGCCACCAGTGATTTGGGGGGAACCACCGGGGAGCTGTTTTTT. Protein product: CATSDLGGTTGELFF.